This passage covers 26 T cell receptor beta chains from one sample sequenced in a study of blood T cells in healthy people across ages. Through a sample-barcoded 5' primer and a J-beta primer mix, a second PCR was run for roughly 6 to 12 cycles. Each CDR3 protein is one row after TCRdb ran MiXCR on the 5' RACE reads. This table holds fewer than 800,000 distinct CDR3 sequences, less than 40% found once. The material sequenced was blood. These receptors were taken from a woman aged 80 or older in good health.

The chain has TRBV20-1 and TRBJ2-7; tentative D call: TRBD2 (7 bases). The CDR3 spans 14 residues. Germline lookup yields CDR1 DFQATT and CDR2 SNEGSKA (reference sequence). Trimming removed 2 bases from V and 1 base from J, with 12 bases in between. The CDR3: CSARRGAFSYEQYF. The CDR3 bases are TGCAGTGCTAGACGGGGGGCGTTTTCCTACGAGCAGTACTTC.

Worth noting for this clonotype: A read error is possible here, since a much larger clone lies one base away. The chain's CDR3 is CATSDDRGGYTF. CDR3 DNA: TGTGCCACCAGTGATGATAGGGGTGGCTACACCTTC. This rearrangement joins TRBV10-3 to TRBJ1-2; possibly TRBD1 for D (5 bases). CDR1 ENHRY and CDR2 SYGVKD come from the germline V gene. This CDR3 is built from 12 residues.

The CDR3 region is CASSQDLLVREQYF. The CDR3, as DNA: TGTGCCAGCAGCCAAGATCTCCTTGTTCGGGAGCAGTACTTC. V is TRBV3-1 and J is TRBJ2-5; TRBD2 might be the D (6 bases). Germline V gives CDR1 LGHDT, CDR2 YNNKEL (reference sequence). The CDR3 has 14 residues. V lost 0 bases and J 11 bases, leaving 16 bases between the germline ends.

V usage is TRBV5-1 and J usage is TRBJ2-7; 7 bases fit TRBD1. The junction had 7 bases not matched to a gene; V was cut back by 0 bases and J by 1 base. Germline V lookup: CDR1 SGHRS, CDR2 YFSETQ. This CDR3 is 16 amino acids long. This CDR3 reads CASSLVDRERSYEQYF. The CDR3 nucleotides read TGCGCCAGCAGCTTGGTAGACAGGGAGAGGTCCTACGAGCAGTACTTC.

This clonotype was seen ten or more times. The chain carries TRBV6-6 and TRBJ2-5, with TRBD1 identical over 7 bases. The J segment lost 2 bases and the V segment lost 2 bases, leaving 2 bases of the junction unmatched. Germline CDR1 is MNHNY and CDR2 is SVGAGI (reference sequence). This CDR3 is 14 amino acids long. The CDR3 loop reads CASSYHRGQETQYF. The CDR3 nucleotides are TGTGCCAGCAGTTACCACAGGGGTCAAGAGACCCAGTACTTC.

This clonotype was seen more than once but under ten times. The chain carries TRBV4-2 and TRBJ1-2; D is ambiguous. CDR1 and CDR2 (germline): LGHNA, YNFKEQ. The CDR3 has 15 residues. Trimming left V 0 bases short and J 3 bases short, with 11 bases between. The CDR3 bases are TGTGCCAGCAGCCAAGATCTCGAGGCAGACTATGGCTACACCTTC. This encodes CASSQDLEADYGYTF.

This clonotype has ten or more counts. CDR3: CVVDRDYEQYF. CDR3 coding DNA: TGTGTCGTCGACAGGGACTACGAGCAGTACTTC. The rearrangement joins TRBV30 to TRBJ2-7; 7 nucleotides align to TRBD1. Germline assignment: CDR1 GTSNPN and CDR2 SVGIG (reference sequence). The CDR3 is 11 amino acids.

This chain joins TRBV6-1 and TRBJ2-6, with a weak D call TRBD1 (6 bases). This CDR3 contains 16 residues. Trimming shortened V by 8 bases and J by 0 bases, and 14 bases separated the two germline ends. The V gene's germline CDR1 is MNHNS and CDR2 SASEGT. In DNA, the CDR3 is TGTGCCAGCGCGACAGGTGCTAACTCTGGGGCCAACGTCCTGACTTTC. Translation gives CASATGANSGANVLTF.

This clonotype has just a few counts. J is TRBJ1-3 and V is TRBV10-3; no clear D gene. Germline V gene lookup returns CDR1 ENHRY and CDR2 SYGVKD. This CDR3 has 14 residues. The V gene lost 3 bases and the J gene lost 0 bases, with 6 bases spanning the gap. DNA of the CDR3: TGTGCCATCAGTGAAGGCATCTCTGGAAACACCATATATTTT. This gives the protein CAISEGISGNTIYF.

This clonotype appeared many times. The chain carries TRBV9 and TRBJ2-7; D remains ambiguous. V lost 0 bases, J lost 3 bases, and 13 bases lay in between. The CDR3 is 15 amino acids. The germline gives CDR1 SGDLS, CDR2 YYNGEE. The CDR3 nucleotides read TGTGCCAGCAGCGTAGAAAGCAGCACCTTCTACGAGCAGTACTTC. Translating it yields CASSVESSTFYEQYF. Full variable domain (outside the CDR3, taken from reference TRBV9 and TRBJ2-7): DSGVTQTPKHLITATGQRVTLRCSPRSGDLSVYWYQQSLDQGLQFLIQYYNGEERAKGNILERFSAQQFPDLHSELNLSSLELGDSALYFCASSVESSTFYEQYFGPGTRLTVT.

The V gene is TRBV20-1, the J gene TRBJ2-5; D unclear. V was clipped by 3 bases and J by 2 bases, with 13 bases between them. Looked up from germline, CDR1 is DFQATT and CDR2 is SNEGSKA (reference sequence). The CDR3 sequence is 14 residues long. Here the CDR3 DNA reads TGCAGTGCTAGTCCAGCGCTTGGACAAGAGACCCAGTACTTC. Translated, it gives CSASPALGQETQYF.

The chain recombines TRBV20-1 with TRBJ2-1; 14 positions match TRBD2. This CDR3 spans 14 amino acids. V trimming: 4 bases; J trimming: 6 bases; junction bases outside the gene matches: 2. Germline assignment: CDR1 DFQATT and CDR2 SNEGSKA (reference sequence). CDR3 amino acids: CSATGLAGVNEQFF. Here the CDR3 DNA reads TGCAGTGCTACGGGACTAGCGGGAGTCAATGAGCAGTTCTTC.

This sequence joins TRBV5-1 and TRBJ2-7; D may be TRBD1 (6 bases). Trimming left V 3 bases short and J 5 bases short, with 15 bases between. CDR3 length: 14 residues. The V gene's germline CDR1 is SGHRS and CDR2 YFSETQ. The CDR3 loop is CASSSTYRADEQYF. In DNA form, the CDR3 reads TGCGCCAGCAGCTCCACCTACAGGGCTGACGAGCAGTACTTC. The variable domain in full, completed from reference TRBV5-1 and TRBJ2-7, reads KAGVTQTPRYLIKTRGQQVTLSCSPISGHRSVSWYQQTPGQGLQFLFEYFSETQRNKGNFPGRFSGRQFSNSRSEMNVSTLELGDSALYLCASSSTYRADEQYFGPGTRLTVT.

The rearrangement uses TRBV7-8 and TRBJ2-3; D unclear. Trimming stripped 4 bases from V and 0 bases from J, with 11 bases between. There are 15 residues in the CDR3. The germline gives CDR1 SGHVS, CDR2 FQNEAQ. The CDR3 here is CASSSFKTSTDTQYF. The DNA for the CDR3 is TGTGCCAGCAGCTCTTTCAAGACAAGCACAGATACGCAGTATTTT.

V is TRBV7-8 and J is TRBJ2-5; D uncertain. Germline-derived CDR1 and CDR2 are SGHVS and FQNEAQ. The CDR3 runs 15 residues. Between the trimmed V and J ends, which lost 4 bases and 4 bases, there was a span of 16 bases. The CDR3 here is CASSSIGSLGETQYF. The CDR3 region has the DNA TGTGCCAGCAGCTCCATCGGGTCCCTCGGAGAGACCCAGTACTTC. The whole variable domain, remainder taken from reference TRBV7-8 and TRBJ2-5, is GAGVSQSPRYKVAKRGQDVALRCDPISGHVSLFWYQQALGQGPEFLTYFQNEAQLDKSGLPSDRFFAERPEGSVSTLKIQRTQQEDSAVYLCASSSIGSLGETQYFGPGTRLLVL.

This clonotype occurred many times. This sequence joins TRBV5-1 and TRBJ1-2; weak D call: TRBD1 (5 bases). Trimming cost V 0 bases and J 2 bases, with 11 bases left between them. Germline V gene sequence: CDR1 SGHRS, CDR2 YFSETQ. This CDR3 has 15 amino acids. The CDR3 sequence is CASSLGPPGNYGYTF. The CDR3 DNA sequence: TGCGCCAGCAGCTTGGGGCCTCCAGGGAACTATGGCTACACCTTC.

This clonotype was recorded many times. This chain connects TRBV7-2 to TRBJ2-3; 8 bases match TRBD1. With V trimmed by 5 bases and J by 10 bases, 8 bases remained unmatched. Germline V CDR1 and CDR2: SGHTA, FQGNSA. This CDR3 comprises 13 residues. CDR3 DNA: TGTGCCAGCAGCGTCCGGGACAGGTTCGCGCAGTATTTT. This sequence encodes CASSVRDRFAQYF.

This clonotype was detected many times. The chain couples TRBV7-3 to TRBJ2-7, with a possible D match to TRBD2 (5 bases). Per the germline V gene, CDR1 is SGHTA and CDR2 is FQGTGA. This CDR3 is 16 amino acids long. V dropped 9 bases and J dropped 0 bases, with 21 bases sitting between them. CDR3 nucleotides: TGTGCCAGAAGCCCCACCCGAGAACGGGGCTCCTACGAGCAGTACTTC. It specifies CARSPTRERGSYEQYF.

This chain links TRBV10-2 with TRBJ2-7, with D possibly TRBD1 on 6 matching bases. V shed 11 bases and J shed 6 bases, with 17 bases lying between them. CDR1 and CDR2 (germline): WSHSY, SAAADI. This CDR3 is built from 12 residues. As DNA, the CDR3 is TGCGCCTCCACTGGGGGCCAGGGCGAGCAGTACTTC. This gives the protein CASTGGQGEQYF.

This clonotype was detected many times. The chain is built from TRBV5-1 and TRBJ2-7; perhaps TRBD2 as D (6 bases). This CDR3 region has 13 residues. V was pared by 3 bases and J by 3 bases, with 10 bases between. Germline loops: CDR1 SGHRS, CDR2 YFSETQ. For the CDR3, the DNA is TGCGCCAGCAGCTCGAGTAGCGGCTACGAGCAGTACTTC. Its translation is CASSSSSGYEQYF. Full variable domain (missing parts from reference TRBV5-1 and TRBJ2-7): KAGVTQTPRYLIKTRGQQVTLSCSPISGHRSVSWYQQTPGQGLQFLFEYFSETQRNKGNFPGRFSGRQFSNSRSEMNVSTLELGDSALYLCASSSSSGYEQYFGPGTRLTVT.

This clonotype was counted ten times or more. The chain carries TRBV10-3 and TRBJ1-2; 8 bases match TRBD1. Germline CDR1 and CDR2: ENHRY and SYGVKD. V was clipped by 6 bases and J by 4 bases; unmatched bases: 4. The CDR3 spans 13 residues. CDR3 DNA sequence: TGTGCCATCAGCGGGGACAGGTCCTATGGCTACACCTTC. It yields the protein CAISGDRSYGYTF.

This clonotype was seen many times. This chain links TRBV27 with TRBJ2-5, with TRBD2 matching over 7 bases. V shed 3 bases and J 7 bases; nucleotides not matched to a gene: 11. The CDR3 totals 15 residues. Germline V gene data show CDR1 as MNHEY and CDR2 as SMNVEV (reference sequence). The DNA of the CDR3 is TGTGCCAGCAGTTTTAGGGCAGCCATAGCGGGGACCCAGTACTTC. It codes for CASSFRAAIAGTQYF.

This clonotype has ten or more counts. This CDR3 reads CASSLRLDRVRSGANVLTF. CDR3 nucleotide sequence: TGTGCCAGCAGTTTAAGATTAGACAGGGTTCGCTCTGGGGCCAACGTCCTGACTTTC. The chain is built from TRBV12-3 or TRBV12-4 and TRBJ2-6, with TRBD1 identical over 7 bases. Trimming took 2 bases from V and 0 from J; bases not matched to a gene: 10. The CDR3 extends over 19 amino acids.

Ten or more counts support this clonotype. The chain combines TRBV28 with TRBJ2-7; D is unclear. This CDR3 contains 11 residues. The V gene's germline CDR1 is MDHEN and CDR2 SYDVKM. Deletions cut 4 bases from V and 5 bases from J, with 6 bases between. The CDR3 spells CASSYSDEQYF. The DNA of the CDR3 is TGTGCCAGCAGTTACTCAGACGAGCAGTACTTC.

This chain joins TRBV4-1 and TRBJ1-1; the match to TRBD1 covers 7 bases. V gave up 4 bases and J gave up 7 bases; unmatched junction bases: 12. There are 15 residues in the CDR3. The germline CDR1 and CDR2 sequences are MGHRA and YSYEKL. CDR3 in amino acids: CASSLARDRTLEAFF. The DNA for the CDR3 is TGCGCCAGCAGCCTTGCCCGGGACAGAACACTTGAAGCTTTCTTT.

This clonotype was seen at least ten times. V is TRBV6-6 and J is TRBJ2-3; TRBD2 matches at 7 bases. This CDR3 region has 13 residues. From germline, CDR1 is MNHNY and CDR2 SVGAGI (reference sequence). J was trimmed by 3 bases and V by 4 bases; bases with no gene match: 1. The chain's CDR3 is CASSWGGTDTQYF. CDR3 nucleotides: TGTGCCAGCAGTTGGGGAGGGACAGATACGCAGTATTTT.